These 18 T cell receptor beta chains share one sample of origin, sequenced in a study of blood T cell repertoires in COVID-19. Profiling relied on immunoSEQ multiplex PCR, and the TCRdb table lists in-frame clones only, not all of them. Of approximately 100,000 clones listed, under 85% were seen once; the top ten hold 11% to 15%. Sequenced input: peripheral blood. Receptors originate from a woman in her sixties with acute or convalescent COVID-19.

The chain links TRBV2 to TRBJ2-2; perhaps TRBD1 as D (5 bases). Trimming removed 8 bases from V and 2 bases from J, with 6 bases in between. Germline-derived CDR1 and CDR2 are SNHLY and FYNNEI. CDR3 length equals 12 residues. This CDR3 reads CASDRNTGELFF. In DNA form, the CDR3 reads TGTGCCAGCGACAGAAACACCGGGGAGCTGTTTTTT.

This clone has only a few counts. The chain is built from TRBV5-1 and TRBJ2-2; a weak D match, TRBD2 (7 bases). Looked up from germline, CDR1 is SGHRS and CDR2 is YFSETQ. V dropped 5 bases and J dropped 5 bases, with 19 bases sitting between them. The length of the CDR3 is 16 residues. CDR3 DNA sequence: TGCGCCAGCAGTCTCACCGGGGGGCGAGGGACCGGGGAGCTGTTTTTT. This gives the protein CASSLTGGRGTGELFF.

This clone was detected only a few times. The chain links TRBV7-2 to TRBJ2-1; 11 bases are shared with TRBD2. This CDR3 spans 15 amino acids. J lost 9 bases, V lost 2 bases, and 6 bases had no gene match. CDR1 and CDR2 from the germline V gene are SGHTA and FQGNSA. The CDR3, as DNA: TGTGCCAGCAGCTTATACGGTAGCGGGAGGGGTGAGCAGTTCTTC. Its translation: CASSLYGSGRGEQFF.

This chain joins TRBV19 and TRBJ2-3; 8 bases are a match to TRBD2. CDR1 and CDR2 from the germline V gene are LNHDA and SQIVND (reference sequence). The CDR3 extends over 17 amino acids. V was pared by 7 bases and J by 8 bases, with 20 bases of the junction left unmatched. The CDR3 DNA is TGTGCCAGTACCCCCATTCACCGGGGGGGCCAAGAAGGTACGCAGTATTTT. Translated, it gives CASTPIHRGGQEGTQYF.

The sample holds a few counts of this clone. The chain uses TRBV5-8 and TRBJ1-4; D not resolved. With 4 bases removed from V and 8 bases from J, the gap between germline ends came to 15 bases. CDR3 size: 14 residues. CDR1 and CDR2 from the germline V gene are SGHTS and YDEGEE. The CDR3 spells CASSPEVGVEKLFF. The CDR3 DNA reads TGTGCCAGCAGCCCTGAGGTCGGGGTCGAAAAACTGTTTTTT.

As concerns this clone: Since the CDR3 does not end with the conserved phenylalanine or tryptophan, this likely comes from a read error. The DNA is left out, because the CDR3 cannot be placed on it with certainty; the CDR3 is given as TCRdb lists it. The CDR3 loop reads CASRTSGLTFV. The V and J genes are TRBV27 and TRBJ2-3; no check of the table's D call, TRBD2, against the DNA was made. The CDR3 region is 11 residues in length, termini included. Germline V gene data show CDR1 as MNHEY and CDR2 as SMNVEV (reference sequence).

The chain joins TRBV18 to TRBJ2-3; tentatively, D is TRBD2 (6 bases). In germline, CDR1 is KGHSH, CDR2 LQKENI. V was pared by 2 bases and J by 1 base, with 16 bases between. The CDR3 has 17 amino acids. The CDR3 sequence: CASSPRASGLRTDTQYF. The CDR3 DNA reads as TGTGCCAGCTCACCAAGGGCCAGCGGGCTCCGCACAGATACGCAGTATTTT.

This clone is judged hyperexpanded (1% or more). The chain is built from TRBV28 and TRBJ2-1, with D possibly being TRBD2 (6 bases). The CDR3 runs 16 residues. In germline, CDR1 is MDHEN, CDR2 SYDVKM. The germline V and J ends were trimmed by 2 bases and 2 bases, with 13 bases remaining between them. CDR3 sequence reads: CASSLIRDSPYNEQFF. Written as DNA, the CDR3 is TGTGCCAGCAGTTTAATTAGGGACTCGCCCTACAATGAGCAGTTCTTC. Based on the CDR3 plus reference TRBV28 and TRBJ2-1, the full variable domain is DVKVTQSSRYLVKRTGEKVFLECVQDMDHENMFWYRQDPGLGLRLIYFSYDVKMKEKGDIPEGYSVSREKKERFSLILESASTNQTSMYLCASSLIRDSPYNEQFFGPGTRLTVL.

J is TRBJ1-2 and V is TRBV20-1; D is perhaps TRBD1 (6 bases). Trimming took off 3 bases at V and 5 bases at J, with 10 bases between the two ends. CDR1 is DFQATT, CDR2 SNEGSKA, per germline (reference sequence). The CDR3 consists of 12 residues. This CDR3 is CSASEGGYGYTF. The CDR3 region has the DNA TGCAGTGCTAGTGAGGGGGGGTATGGCTACACCTTC.

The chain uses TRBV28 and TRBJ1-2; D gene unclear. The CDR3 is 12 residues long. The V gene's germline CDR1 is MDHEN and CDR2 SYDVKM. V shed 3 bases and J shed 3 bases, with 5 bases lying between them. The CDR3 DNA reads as TGTGCCAGCAGTTTCGCGTACTATGGCTACACCTTC. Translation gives CASSFAYYGYTF.

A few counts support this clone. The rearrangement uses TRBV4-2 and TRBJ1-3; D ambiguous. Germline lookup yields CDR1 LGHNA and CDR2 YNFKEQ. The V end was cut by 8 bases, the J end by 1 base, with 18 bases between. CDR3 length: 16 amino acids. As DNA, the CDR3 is TGTGCCAGCTCCCCGAACCTGGCGGCTTCTGGAAACACCATATATTTT. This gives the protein CASSPNLAASGNTIYF.

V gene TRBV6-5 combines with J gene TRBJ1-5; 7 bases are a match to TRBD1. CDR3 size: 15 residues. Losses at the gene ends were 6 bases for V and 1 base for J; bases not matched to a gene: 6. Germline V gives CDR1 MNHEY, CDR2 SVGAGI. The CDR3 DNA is TGTGCCAGCAGACGGACAGGTTCGAGCAATCAGCCCCAGCATTTT. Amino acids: CASRRTGSSNQPQHF.

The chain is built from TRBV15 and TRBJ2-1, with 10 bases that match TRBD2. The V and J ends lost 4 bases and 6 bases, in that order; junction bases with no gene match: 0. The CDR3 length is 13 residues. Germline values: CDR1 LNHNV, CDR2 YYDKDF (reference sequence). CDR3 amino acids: CATSKREGNEQFF. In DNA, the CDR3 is TGTGCCACCAGCAAGCGGGAGGGCAATGAGCAGTTCTTC.

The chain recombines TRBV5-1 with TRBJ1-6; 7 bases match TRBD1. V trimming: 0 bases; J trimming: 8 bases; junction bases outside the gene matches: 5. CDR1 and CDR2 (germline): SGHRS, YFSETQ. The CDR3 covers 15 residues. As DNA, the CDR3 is TGCGCCAGCAGCTTGGAGACAGGGAGGCATTCACCCCTCCACTTT. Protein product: CASSLETGRHSPLHF.

CDR3 DNA sequence: TGTGCCAGCAGCTTGGGACTAGCGGGCGCCTTCTCCTACAATGAGCAGTTCTTC. It codes for CASSLGLAGAFSYNEQFF. The chain carries TRBV5-6 and TRBJ2-1; the match to TRBD2 covers 10 bases. In germline, CDR1 is SGHDT, CDR2 YYEEEE. This CDR3 comprises 18 residues. With 0 bases clipped from V and 0 bases from J, the junction kept 6 bases outside the gene matches.

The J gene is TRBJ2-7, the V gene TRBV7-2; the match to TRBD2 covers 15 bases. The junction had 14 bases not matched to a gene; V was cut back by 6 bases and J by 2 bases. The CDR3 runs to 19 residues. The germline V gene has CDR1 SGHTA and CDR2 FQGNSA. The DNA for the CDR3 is TGTGCCAGCAGTGCGGCAACGGGACTAGCGGGGGGATACGCCTACGAGCAGTACTTC. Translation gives CASSAATGLAGGYAYEQYF.

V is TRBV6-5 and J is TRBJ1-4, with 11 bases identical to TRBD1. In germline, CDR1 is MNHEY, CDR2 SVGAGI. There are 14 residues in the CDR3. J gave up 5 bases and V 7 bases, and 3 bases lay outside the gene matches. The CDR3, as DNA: TGTGCCAGCAAAGGGACAGGGGGGAATGAAAAACTGTTTTTT. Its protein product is CASKGTGGNEKLFF.

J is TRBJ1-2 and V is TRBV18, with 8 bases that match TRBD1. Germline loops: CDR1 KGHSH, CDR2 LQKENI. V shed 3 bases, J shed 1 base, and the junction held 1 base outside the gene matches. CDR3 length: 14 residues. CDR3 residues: CASSPDRDNYGYTF. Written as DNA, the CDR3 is TGTGCCAGCTCACCGGACAGGGATAACTATGGCTACACCTTC.